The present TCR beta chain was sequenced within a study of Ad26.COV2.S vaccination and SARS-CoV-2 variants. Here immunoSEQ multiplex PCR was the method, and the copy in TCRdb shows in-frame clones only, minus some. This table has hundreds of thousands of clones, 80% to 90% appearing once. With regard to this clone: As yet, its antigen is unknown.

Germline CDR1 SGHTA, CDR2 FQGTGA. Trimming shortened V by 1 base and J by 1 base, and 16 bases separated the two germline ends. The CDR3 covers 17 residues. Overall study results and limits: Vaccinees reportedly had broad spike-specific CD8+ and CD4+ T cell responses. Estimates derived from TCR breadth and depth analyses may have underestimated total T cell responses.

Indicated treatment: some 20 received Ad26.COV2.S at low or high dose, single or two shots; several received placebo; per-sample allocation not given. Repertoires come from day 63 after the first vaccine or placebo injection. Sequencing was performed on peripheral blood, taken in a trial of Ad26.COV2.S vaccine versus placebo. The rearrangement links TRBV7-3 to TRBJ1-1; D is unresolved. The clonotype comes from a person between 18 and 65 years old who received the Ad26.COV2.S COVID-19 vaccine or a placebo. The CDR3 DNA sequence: TGTGCCAGCAGCTTAAGGATGGGTGGGCACGCGAACACTGAAGCTTTCTTT. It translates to CASSLRMGGHANTEAFF.